The clone carrying this TCR beta chain has at least ten counts. Its cognate antigen is unknown. TCRdb reprocessed the reads with MiXCR, giving one entry per CDR3 protein. The sample comprises about 180,000 distinct CDR3 sequences, roughly an eighth of which are singletons, and around 27% rests with the top ten. This entry is derived from a study of T cell repertoires in cytomegalovirus infection. Study as a whole: Both CMV infection and a matching HLA type were indicated by public TCR beta signatures. Broader study findings: Dominating the ex vivo response were TCR beta clonotypes that were CMV-specific and HLA-C-restricted.

With V trimmed by 3 bases and J by 2 bases, 5 bases remained unmatched. The CDR3 loop spans 17 amino acids. The germline gives CDR1 SGHVS, CDR2 FQNEAQ. The rearrangement joins TRBV7-8 to TRBJ2-6, with 9 bases identical to TRBD1. Sequenced input: PBMCs. This TCR came from a human donor in good health (CMV status not recorded). Some clones in this sample may be carry-over from other donors' samples. The CDR3 nucleotides are TGTGCCAGCAGCTTGAGGGACAGGGACACTGGGGCCAACGTCCTGACTTTC. Translation: CASSLRDRDTGANVLTF.